Presented here are 21 T cell receptor beta chains from one specimen sequenced in a study of T cells in Graves' hyperthyroidism and ophthalmopathy. Researchers amplified the TCR beta CDR3 regions from RNA transcripts. A first-round RT-PCR of the TCR CDR3 used the HTBI primer set. TCRdb called the multiplex PCR reads again in MiXCR, with one record for every CDR3 protein. The sample has about 250,000 distinct CDR3 sequences, approximately 25% seen once. Sequencing was performed on blood. The receptors originated from a woman aged 40-49 years with Graves' ophthalmopathy.

The rearrangement joins TRBV20-1 to TRBJ1-1, with 8 bases fitting TRBD1. The germline CDR1 and CDR2 sequences are DFQATT and SNEGSKA (reference sequence). The CDR3 consists of 16 residues. Losses at the gene ends were 5 bases for V and 3 bases for J; bases not matched to a gene: 14. CDR3 region: CSALGQGVILDTEAFF. The CDR3 DNA sequence: TGCAGTGCTTTAGGACAGGGAGTTATTCTGGACACTGAAGCTTTCTTT.

This clonotype was detected ten times or more. The chain has TRBV7-6 and TRBJ2-7; D gene ambiguous. The CDR3 has 14 amino acids. Germline V gene data show CDR1 as SGHVS and CDR2 as FNYEAQ. V was shortened by 1 base and J by 2 bases, with 9 bases between the two germline ends. CDR3: CASSLGGLAYEQYF. Written as DNA, the CDR3 is TGTGCCAGCAGCTTAGGAGGCCTAGCCTACGAGCAGTACTTC.

This clonotype showed up many times. The chain employs TRBV6-5 and TRBJ2-6; a possible D gene is TRBD2 (5 bases). There are 17 residues in the CDR3. CDR1 is MNHEY and CDR2 is SVGAGI in the germline V gene. Trimming left V 0 bases short and J 3 bases short, with 12 bases between. The CDR3 nucleotides read TGTGCCAGCAGTTACTCGAACATGGCGGGTGGGGCCAACGTCCTGACTTTC. Its protein is CASSYSNMAGGANVLTF.

This clonotype showed up just a few times. A much larger clone sits a single nucleotide away, making a read error possible. V usage is TRBV28 and J usage is TRBJ2-5; D perhaps matches TRBD2 (5 bases). The length of the CDR3 is 15 residues. Germline lookup yields CDR1 MDHEN and CDR2 SYDVKM. CDR3 sequence reads: CASGFPDYVQETQYF. As DNA, the CDR3 is TGTGCCAGCGGTTTCCCAGACTACGTTCAAGAGACCCAGTACTTC.

V is TRBV20-1 and J is TRBJ2-7; D remains unclear. The germline CDR1 and CDR2 sequences are DFQATT and SNEGSKA (reference sequence). V shed 0 bases and J shed 2 bases, with 11 bases lying between them. The CDR3 spans 14 residues. As DNA, the CDR3 is TGCAGTGCTAGAGACATGACCGAAACCTACGAGCAGTACTTC. It yields the protein CSARDMTETYEQYF.

This chain joins TRBV11-2 and TRBJ2-5, with TRBD2 matching 11 bases. CDR3 length equals 18 residues. The V gene end was trimmed by 2 bases and the J gene end by 1 base; junction bases not matched to a gene: 9. Germline CDR1 SGHAT, CDR2 FQNNGV. CDR3 amino acids: CASSLLYASGGSQETQYF. As DNA, the CDR3 is TGTGCCAGCAGCTTACTCTACGCTAGCGGGGGGTCCCAAGAGACCCAGTACTTC.

The V and J genes are TRBV9 and TRBJ1-5; 7 nucleotides line up with TRBD1. CDR1 SGDLS and CDR2 YYNGEE come from the germline V gene. The CDR3 covers 15 residues. Trimming at V came to 4 bases and at J to 4 bases, leaving 8 bases not matched to a gene. CDR3 nucleotide sequence: TGTGCCAGCAGCCTCTCCGGGACAGTAAATCAGCCCCAGCATTTT. This sequence encodes CASSLSGTVNQPQHF. The whole variable domain, filled in from reference TRBV9 and TRBJ1-5, reads DSGVTQTPKHLITATGQRVTLRCSPRSGDLSVYWYQQSLDQGLQFLIQYYNGEERAKGNILERFSAQQFPDLHSELNLSSLELGDSALYFCASSLSGTVNQPQHFGDGTRLSIL.

There are many counts of this clonotype. DNA for the CDR3: TGTGCCAGCAGTCCCCGACAGGGGAGGGAAGAGACCCAGTACTTC. Its protein product is CASSPRQGREETQYF. This rearrangement joins TRBV12-3 or TRBV12-4 to TRBJ2-5; tentative D call: TRBD1 (8 bases). The CDR3 spans 15 residues. V was clipped by 5 bases and J by 3 bases, with 16 bases between them.

This clonotype was detected only a few times. V and J are TRBV20-1 and TRBJ1-5; perhaps TRBD1 as D (6 bases). The CDR3 has 16 residues. V dropped 3 bases and J dropped 1 base, with 16 bases sitting between them. Germline-derived CDR1 and CDR2 are DFQATT and SNEGSKA (reference sequence). The CDR3 sequence: CSASKGGGGSNQPQHF. The CDR3 DNA is TGCAGTGCTAGTAAGGGAGGGGGAGGGAGCAATCAGCCCCAGCATTTT.

This clonotype appeared many times. The V call is TRBV6-5, the J call TRBJ2-7; 7 bases align to TRBD1. With 2 bases clipped from V and 7 bases from J, the junction kept 5 bases outside the gene matches. Germline assignment: CDR1 MNHEY and CDR2 SVGAGI. The CDR3 contains 13 residues. CDR3 amino acids: CASSYRGQGEQYF. CDR3 coding DNA: TGTGCCAGCAGTTACAGGGGGCAAGGGGAGCAGTACTTC.

The sample holds many counts of this clonotype. This rearrangement joins TRBV20-1 to TRBJ1-1; TRBD1 is a possible D gene (5 bases). The length of the CDR3 is 14 residues. V was cut by 0 bases and J by 4 bases, with 12 bases left in between. Germline values: CDR1 DFQATT, CDR2 SNEGSKA (reference sequence). CDR3 sequence: CSARELGGGTEAFF. In DNA, the CDR3 is TGCAGTGCTAGAGAACTTGGGGGGGGCACTGAAGCTTTCTTT.

This clonotype was counted many times. The chain uses TRBV12-3 or TRBV12-4 and TRBJ2-5; D may be TRBD1 (6 bases). The V end lost 3 bases, the J end lost 7 bases, and 9 bases lay between the germline ends. The CDR3 contains 12 residues. This CDR3 is CASSFPGATQYF. The CDR3 nucleotides are TGTGCCAGCAGTTTTCCAGGGGCGACCCAGTACTTC.

This clonotype was counted at least ten times. The genes are TRBV12-3 or TRBV12-4 and TRBJ1-1; TRBD1 matches 8 bases. The CDR3 length is 15 residues. Trimming cost V 3 bases and J 0 bases; bases outside gene matches: 3. This CDR3 is CASSFRTGMNTEAFF. Written as DNA, the CDR3 is TGTGCCAGCAGTTTCAGGACAGGGATGAACACTGAAGCTTTCTTT.

V is TRBV20-1 and J is TRBJ2-5; 13 bases fit TRBD2. V lost 6 bases, J lost 5 bases, and 6 bases stayed unmatched. In germline, CDR1 is DFQATT, CDR2 SNEGSKA (reference sequence). This CDR3 spans 14 amino acids. The CDR3: CSAPGLAGVETQYF. CDR3 DNA sequence: TGCAGTGCCCCCGGACTAGCGGGAGTTGAGACCCAGTACTTC.

The chain is built from TRBV4-1 and TRBJ2-7, with TRBD1 matching 7 bases. This CDR3 region has 13 residues. CDR1 is MGHRA and CDR2 is YSYEKL in the germline V gene. The V segment lost 1 base and the J segment 11 bases; nucleotides outside the gene matches: 8. The CDR3 nucleotides read TGCGCCAGCAGCCAAGGGAGTGGAACAGGGGAGTACTTC. This gives the protein CASSQGSGTGEYF.

This clonotype was seen repeatedly, ten times or more. The chain combines TRBV28 with TRBJ1-2, with D unclear. V lost 6 bases and J 2 bases, leaving 13 bases between the germline ends. This CDR3 region has 14 residues. The V gene's germline CDR1 is MDHEN and CDR2 SYDVKM. CDR3 sequence reads: CASRVAGGNYGYTF. In DNA, the CDR3 is TGTGCCAGCAGAGTGGCGGGAGGGAACTATGGCTACACCTTC.

This clonotype was seen ten or more times. The chain couples TRBV12-3 or TRBV12-4 to TRBJ2-7, with TRBD2 identical over 16 bases. The CDR3 contains 18 residues. J was trimmed by 0 bases and V by 8 bases; bases with no gene match: 10. CDR3 nucleotide sequence: TGTGCCAGCCCAACACCGGGACTAGCGGGAGGGGACTCCTACGAGCAGTACTTC. This translates into CASPTPGLAGGDSYEQYF.

This clonotype has at least ten counts. The germline gene is not matched at one end of the junction; a read error may be the cause. The chain uses TRBV10-3 and TRBJ1-1; no reliable D call. The CDR3 is 14 residues long. Germline V gives CDR1 ENHRY, CDR2 SYGVKD. The CDR3 DNA follows: TGTGCCATCAGTGACCGGGGAGAGCCAAGGGTGGGTCTCTTT. It translates to CAISDRGEPRVGLF.

This clonotype was observed many times. The chain combines TRBV28 with TRBJ2-5; TRBD1 might be the D (6 bases). Germline assignment: CDR1 MDHEN and CDR2 SYDVKM. This CDR3 has 15 residues. Trimming removed 1 base at V and 1 base at J, with 10 bases between. In nucleotides, the CDR3 is TGTGCCAGCAGTTTATCCGGCAGGGGCCAAGAGACCCAGTACTTC. It encodes CASSLSGRGQETQYF.

The chain links TRBV29-1 to TRBJ2-2; 9 bases agree with TRBD2. CDR1 and CDR2 (germline): SQVTM, ANQGSEA. The CDR3 has 14 residues. After removal of 3 bases from V and 3 bases from J, the junction contained 2 bases not matched to a gene. The CDR3 nucleotides read TGCAGCGTTGATGCGGGAGGGTACACCGGGGAGCTGTTTTTT. This sequence encodes CSVDAGGYTGELFF.

Ten or more counts support this clonotype. The chain has TRBV6-5 and TRBJ1-5, with 11 bases fitting TRBD1. CDR3 length: 19 amino acids. CDR1 and CDR2 from the germline V gene are MNHEY and SVGAGI. Trimming took 4 bases from V and 2 from J; bases not matched to a gene: 13. CDR3 protein: CASSSRDRGSPYGNQPQHF. In nucleotides, the CDR3 is TGTGCCAGCAGTTCCCGGGACAGGGGGAGCCCTTATGGCAATCAGCCCCAGCATTTT.